The clone carrying this TCR beta chain was found once. Produced via immunoSEQ multiplex PCR; TCRdb's table is partial and in-frame only. The sample contains approximately 140,000 clones, around 86% of which appear only once. This sample was taken from a study of blood T cell repertoires in COVID-19. This receptor was obtained from a human donor in a cohort sampled during active COVID-19. Material: peripheral blood.

The CDR3 protein is CASKRGLANTGELFF. Written as DNA, the CDR3 is TGTGCCAGCAAAAGGGGGCTAGCAAACACCGGGGAGCTGTTTTTT. The chain links TRBV11-2 to TRBJ2-2; 7 bases are shared with TRBD1. The CDR3 contains 15 residues. CDR1 and CDR2 from the germline V gene are SGHAT and FQNNGV. Unmatched junction bases numbered 7, after V lost 7 bases and J lost 2 bases.